The source of this TCR beta chain is a study of monozygotic twins with inflammatory bowel disease. With no T cell sorting beforehand, total RNA was isolated from whole blood. During cDNA synthesis, UMIs that each contained a 6-nucleotide sample barcode were added by means of template switching. TCRdb reprocessed the 5' RACE reads, with one entry per CDR3 protein and no DNA. The table lists around 410,000 distinct CDR3 sequences, with 2% to 2.5% in the top ten. The CDR3 extends over 14 amino acids. The germline V gene has CDR1 DFQATT and CDR2 SNEGSKA (reference sequence). Notes on this clonotype: The antigen is undetermined.

Findings of the study overall: Relative clonotype sharing with others was diminished in IBD patients versus healthy twins, particularly with disease activity.

This TCR derives from a human donor with ulcerative colitis or Crohn's disease, or a healthy co-twin of an affected twin (not recorded which). Sequencing was performed on blood. This rearrangement joins TRBV20-1 to TRBJ2-5; TCRdb selects TRBD2, and the lack of DNA leaves this call unchecked. This CDR3 is CSARASGRGGTQYF.